This TCR beta chain originates from a study of shared clonotypes between healthy human individuals. Notes on the study in general: Rarefaction curves obtained for sorted subsets showed sequencing incomplete despite large depth.

The deep-level immunoSEQ assay was used. The table came from immunoSEQ multiplex PCR; TCRdb's copy has only in-frame clones and leaves some out. The sample yields 2 million to 2.5 million clones, approximately 93% seen once. A note on this clone: Its cognate antigen is unknown.

Germline V lookup: CDR1 MNHEY, CDR2 SMNVEV (reference sequence). V shed 8 bases and J shed 1 base, with 16 bases lying between them. The CDR3 is 15 amino acids. Recent vaccinations or acute infections were absent in the healthy HIV-negative adult donors. The sequence was collected from a man younger than 35 in good health. Some clones in this sample may be carry-over from other donors' samples. The chain couples TRBV27 to TRBJ2-3; D possibly matches TRBD1 or TRBD2 (5 bases each). Sequencing input: naive CD4+ T cells from PBMCs. The subset denotes: CD45RA+ positively selected. The CDR3 DNA reads as TGTGCCAGCCGTAGAGGGGCTTGGGGCACAGATACGCAGTATTTT. Translation: CASRRGAWGTDTQYF.